This entry features one TCR beta chain sequence. This clonotype was seen only a few times. Its antigen is not yet known. Within one base of it there is no much larger clone, and no base qualities were kept. The TCR beta CDR3 regions were amplified from RNA transcripts. A first-round RT-PCR of the TCR CDR3 used the HTBI primer set with the Qiagen OneStep RT-PCR kit. Libraries were constructed in a second round of multiplex PCR, after which size selection and purification were performed. Libraries were sequenced paired-end with 100 bp reads on an Illumina HiSeq2000. The authors' analysis ran thus. SOAPnuke was used to process the raw data, removing reads that contained adapters or uncalled bases, had a mean Phred below 15, or lacked an exact match to the constant primer or identifier. High-quality paired reads were merged with COPE v1.2.5, and unique nucleotide sequences were defined as clonotypes. Clonotypes were aligned to IMGT TRBV, TRBD and TRBJ reference segments using MiTCR v1.1. The analysis included only V-J combinations with a frequency above 0.0001, which together covered roughly 99% of the repertoires. The TCS score was defined as F50 (clonal expansion) divided by E x V (chaos), with BLOSUM62-based TCRdist calculated between CDR3 peptides within each V-J. Welch's t-statistics and random forest reduced fewer than 550 V-J features to about 13, which were used in a naive Bayes classifier (R e1071). TCRdb trimmed the raw reads at Q25, called clones with MiXCR and kept productive beta chains. Rows with a matching CDR3 protein are joined into one entry that keeps the most common DNA and genes. In this record, the V and J calls reflect TCRdb's handling and not the investigators' own analysis. Here the sample has 250,000 to 300,000 distinct CDR3 sequences; 12% to 15% occur a single time. The ten most abundant clones make up roughly 7.7% of the sample.

This record comes from a study of T cells in Graves' hyperthyroidism and ophthalmopathy (dated by TCRdb to the late 2010s). Describing the broader study: Peripheral blood samples were taken at the time of initial diagnosis, prior to any treatment. After blood sampling, hyperthyroidism patients were treated with methimazole at a starting dose of 30 mg daily, and ophthalmopathy patients were treated with high-dose intravenous methylprednisolone. In about 6 Graves' hyperthyroidism patients, the study also compared T-cell repertoires from thyroid tissue with T-cell repertoires from blood. The roughly 90 discovery patients were divided at random into training and test sets in a 7:3 ratio. To identify distinguishing TCR V-J signatures, a discovery cohort of around 98 patients was used, comprising 43 with Graves' ophthalmopathy and approximately 57 with stable Graves' hyperthyroidism. An independent validation cohort of about 19 hyperthyroidism patients and about 16 patients who later progressed to ophthalmopathy tested prospective prediction of ophthalmopathy. According to the paper, TCR Vbeta CDR3 sequencing was carried out on over 130 peripheral blood samples, which came from fewer than 50 ophthalmopathy, 75 to 80 hyperthyroidism and 17 progressor patients. Paper-wide results and their limitations: In validation, the model predicted progression to ophthalmopathy a median of around six months before onset, with 65% to 71% sensitivity and roughly 77% specificity. Ophthalmopathy was separated from stable hyperthyroidism by a 13 V-J signature model, with over 85% sensitivity and about 81% specificity obtained in cross-validation and 80%/75% obtained in testing. No statistical method was used to fix the sample size in advance, and group allocation was not hidden from the investigators. Most expanded thyroid clonotypes (frequency above 0.001) were also found in blood, which suggests that blood repertoires may mirror thyroid immune responses.

Graves' hyperthyroidism was defined as stable when no progression to ophthalmopathy occurred over 18 months of follow-up. The hyperthyroidism patients were between 18 and 65 years old and newly diagnosed, with a disease duration of less than 2 months. The study excluded patients with uncontrolled infections, other autoimmune diseases, pregnancy or lactation. Diagnoses relied on clinical symptoms, serum thyroxine and TRAb, thyroid ultrasound and orbital computed tomography. PBMCs were separated from 8 to 10 ml of fresh peripheral blood using Ficoll-Paque density gradient centrifugation. Total RNA was extracted using Trizol reagent, and RNA quality was assessed on an Agilent 2100 Bioanalyzer. The CDR3 starts with the cysteine, ends with the phenylalanine, and has 17 residues. Of all the DNA, just the CDR3 is kept, 51 bases in frame from base 1. V trim: 2 bases; J trim: 7 bases; unmatched bases: 13. For CDR1 and CDR2, the germline V gene lists MNHNS and SASEGT.

Sequenced: blood. This receptor was obtained from a woman aged 35 to 49 with Graves' hyperthyroidism. Recombination linked TRBV6-1 to TRBJ2-1; 8 nucleotides in the junction match TRBD2. The CDR3 protein: CASSETGLGLAANEQFF. The sequenced DNA: TGTGCCAGCAGTGAAACCGGGCTCGGACTAGCAGCTAATGAGCAGTTCTTC.